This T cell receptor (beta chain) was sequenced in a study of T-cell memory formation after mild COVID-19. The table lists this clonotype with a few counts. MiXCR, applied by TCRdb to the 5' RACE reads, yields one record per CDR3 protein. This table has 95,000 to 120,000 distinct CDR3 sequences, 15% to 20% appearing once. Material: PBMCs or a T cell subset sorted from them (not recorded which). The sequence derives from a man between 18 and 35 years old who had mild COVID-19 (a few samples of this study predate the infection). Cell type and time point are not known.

The CDR3 coding sequence is TGCGCCAGCAGCTTGGATGCGGGGGGCGATGGAGATACGCAGTATTTT. Translated, it gives CASSLDAGGDGDTQYF. This chain joins TRBV5-1 and TRBJ2-3; TRBD2 agrees at 8 bases. This CDR3 has 16 residues. Looked up from germline, CDR1 is SGHRS and CDR2 is YFSETQ. J was trimmed by 5 bases and V by 0 bases; bases with no gene match: 8.